This T cell receptor beta chain comes out of a study of T-cell memory formation after mild COVID-19. Study information: Clusters were largely donor specific.

Broader study findings: Certain responding clones were present in pre-infection memory, suggesting participation of cross-reactive memory.

UMIs and sample barcodes were carried by the TCR alpha and TCR beta cDNA libraries that 5'RACE produced using constant-segment primers. TCRdb independently ran MiXCR on the 5' RACE reads; one entry per CDR3 protein. Among about 470,000 distinct CDR3 sequences listed, over 15% were seen once. The CDR3 sequence is 18 residues long. Trimming took 7 bases from V and 5 from J; bases not matched to a gene: 16. Germline V gene sequence: CDR1 SGHNT, CDR2 YENEEA. Worth noting for this clonotype: Its antigen remains unknown.

The chain has TRBV11-3 and TRBJ2-2, with 10 nucleotides matching TRBD1. The source is an adult woman who had mild COVID-19 (a few samples of this study predate the infection). Cell type and time point are not known. Input material: PBMCs or a T cell subset sorted from them (not recorded which). The CDR3 loop reads CASNSLRDRGRRTGELFF. CDR3 coding DNA: TGTGCCAGCAACTCCTTACGGGACAGGGGACGCCGGACCGGGGAGCTGTTTTTT. Complete variable domain (other parts from reference TRBV11-3 and TRBJ2-2): EAGVVQSPRYKIIEKKQPVAFWCNPISGHNTLYWYLQNLGQGPELLIRYENEEAVDDSQLPKDRFSAERLKGVDSTLKIQPAELGDSAVYLCASNSLRDRGRRTGELFFGEGSRLTVL.